The 10 T cell receptor beta chains presented below share a single source sample, sequenced in a study of CD8 T cells in Susac syndrome. RNA amounts of roughly 0.5 to 1 ug underwent reverse transcription with random hexamers. TCRdb reprocessed the immunoSEQ multiplex PCR reads with MiXCR, giving one entry per CDR3 protein. The sample yields approximately 150,000 distinct CDR3 sequences, approximately 93% seen once. Sequenced: CD4+ T cells from PBMCs. Source of these receptors: a human donor with multiple sclerosis.

The chain employs TRBV6-2 or TRBV6-3 and TRBJ2-2, with unresolved D. The CDR3 loop spans 15 amino acids. V dropped 5 bases and J dropped 3 bases, with 13 bases sitting between them. Germline CDR1 MNHEY, CDR2 SVGEGT. For the CDR3, the DNA is TGTGCCAGCAGTCGTCCCGCACTCTACACCGGGGAGCTGTTTTTT. Translating gives CASSRPALYTGELFF.

The chain has TRBV18 and TRBJ1-5; 9 positions match TRBD1. Germline V gene lookup returns CDR1 KGHSH and CDR2 LQKENI. CDR3 length equals 15 residues. The J segment lost 7 bases and the V segment lost 2 bases, leaving 6 bases of the junction unmatched. CDR3 region: CASSPGTGSRQPQHF. The CDR3 region has the DNA TGTGCCAGCTCACCAGGGACAGGGTCGAGGCAGCCCCAGCATTTT. Based on the CDR3 plus reference TRBV18 and TRBJ1-5, the full variable domain is NAGVMQNPRHLVRRRGQEARLRCSPMKGHSHVYWYRQLPEEGLKFMVYLQKENIIDESGMPKERFSAEFPKEGPSILRIQQVVRGDSAAYFCASSPGTGSRQPQHFGDGTRLSIL.

This rearrangement joins TRBV6-2 or TRBV6-3 to TRBJ2-7, with 7 nucleotides matching TRBD1. Germline assignment: CDR1 MNHEY and CDR2 SVGEGT. V shed 5 bases and J 9 bases; nucleotides not matched to a gene: 7. This CDR3 region has 12 residues. The CDR3 DNA sequence: TGTGCCAGCAGTGCCACAGGGGTGGCGCAGTACTTC. It translates to CASSATGVAQYF.

V is TRBV7-9 and J is TRBJ2-2; tentatively, D is TRBD2 (6 bases). Trimming took 8 bases from V and 7 from J, leaving 14 bases between them. The CDR3 is 13 residues long. The germline CDR1 and CDR2 sequences are SEHNR and FQNEAQ (reference sequence). The CDR3 here is CASGSRGGGELFF. CDR3 coding DNA: TGTGCCAGCGGATCCCGGGGAGGCGGGGAGCTGTTTTTT.

The chain links TRBV7-9 to TRBJ2-3; D is unresolved. Germline V gene sequence: CDR1 SEHNR, CDR2 FQNEAQ (reference sequence). The CDR3 consists of 14 residues. The ends were cut back, 1 base at V and 3 bases at J, with 8 bases in the middle. DNA of the CDR3: TGTGCCAGCAGCTTAGAGTTTGGAACAGATACGCAGTATTTT. Amino acid sequence: CASSLEFGTDTQYF.

Only one count was recorded for this clonotype. The chain joins TRBV20-1 to TRBJ2-7, with D possibly matching TRBD1 (6 bases). The CDR3 length is 12 residues. V gave up 8 bases and J gave up 3 bases, with 14 bases separating them. Germline V gene sequence: CDR1 DFQATT, CDR2 SNEGSKA (reference sequence). The CDR3 loop reads CSPLKGGYEQYF. Written as DNA, the CDR3 is TGCAGTCCCTTAAAAGGGGGCTACGAGCAGTACTTC.

The rearrangement links TRBV20-1 to TRBJ2-1; 12 nucleotides match TRBD2. CDR1 DFQATT and CDR2 SNEGSKA come from the germline V gene (reference sequence). Germline trimming cut 2 bases from V and 4 bases from J; bases unmatched to any gene: 6. The CDR3 runs 16 residues. The CDR3 spells CSARKWTSGTYNEQFF. DNA for the CDR3: TGCAGTGCTAGAAAATGGACTAGCGGGACATACAATGAGCAGTTCTTC.

The chain is built from TRBV6-6 and TRBJ2-7, with D possibly matching TRBD2 (6 bases). Trimming shortened V by 4 bases and J by 0 bases, and 13 bases separated the two germline ends. Germline V gives CDR1 MNHNY, CDR2 SVGAGI (reference sequence). The CDR3 is 15 residues long. This CDR3 reads CASSSGAGFSYEQYF. The CDR3 DNA reads TGTGCCAGCAGTTCCGGGGCGGGATTCTCCTACGAGCAGTACTTC.

The chain has TRBV7-2 and TRBJ2-7; maybe TRBD2 (5 bases). The germline V and J ends were trimmed by 7 bases and 2 bases, with 15 bases remaining between them. The germline gives CDR1 SGHTA, CDR2 FQGNSA. The CDR3 has 14 amino acids. As DNA, the CDR3 is TGTGCCAGCACCGGGGATGTCGGGACCTACGAGCAGTACTTC. This sequence encodes CASTGDVGTYEQYF.

The chain uses TRBV19 and TRBJ2-1; D is undetermined. Deletions cut 4 bases from V and 8 bases from J, with 15 bases between. The CDR3 is 14 amino acids. CDR1 is LNHDA and CDR2 is SQIVND in the germline V gene (reference sequence). The CDR3 coding sequence is TGTGCCAGTAGTAGCCAAATCAACTCAGATGAGCAGTTCTTC. Residues: CASSSQINSDEQFF.